Presented here are 21 T cell receptor beta chains from one specimen sequenced in a study of Ad26.COV2.S vaccination and SARS-CoV-2 variants. Method: immunoSEQ multiplex PCR; TCRdb's copy keeps in-frame clones and lacks some. The data hold hundreds of thousands of clones, with about 88% observed a single time. Treatment described: around 19 received Ad26.COV2.S at low or high dose, single or two shots; roughly five received placebo; per-sample allocation not given. The investigators took samples on day 63 after the first vaccine or placebo injection. The specimen comprised peripheral blood, sampled in a trial of Ad26.COV2.S vaccine versus placebo. The receptors shown here come from a person between 18 and 65 years old who received the Ad26.COV2.S COVID-19 vaccine or a placebo.

V and J are TRBV18 and TRBJ2-1, with 7 bases matching TRBD1. V lost 3 bases to trimming and J lost 8 bases; unmatched junction nucleotides: 10. CDR1 is KGHSH and CDR2 is LQKENI in the germline V gene. The CDR3 contains 15 residues. The chain's CDR3 is CASSPRTGHDHEQFF. CDR3 coding DNA: TGTGCCAGCTCACCGAGGACAGGTCACGACCATGAGCAGTTCTTC.

V gene TRBV7-9 combines with J gene TRBJ2-7, with 8 bases fitting TRBD1. Germline V gene lookup returns CDR1 SEHNR and CDR2 FQNEAQ (reference sequence). CDR3 length: 15 residues. V lost 4 bases to trimming and J lost 0 bases; unmatched junction nucleotides: 5. The CDR3 loop is CASSSFTGGSYEQYF. CDR3 nucleotide sequence: TGTGCCAGCAGCTCGTTTACAGGGGGCTCCTACGAGCAGTACTTC.

The chain employs TRBV28 and TRBJ2-3; TRBD2 matches at 10 bases. V shed 8 bases, J shed 1 base, and the junction held 12 bases outside the gene matches. The V gene's germline CDR1 is MDHEN and CDR2 SYDVKM. This CDR3 comprises 17 residues. CDR3 sequence (DNA): TGTGCCAGCTACCACCCCCGGGGGACTAGCGGCACAGATACGCAGTATTTT. Its protein is CASYHPRGTSGTDTQYF. Combining the CDR3 with reference TRBV28 and TRBJ2-3 gives the whole variable domain DVKVTQSSRYLVKRTGEKVFLECVQDMDHENMFWYRQDPGLGLRLIYFSYDVKMKEKGDIPEGYSVSREKKERFSLILESASTNQTSMYLCASYHPRGTSGTDTQYFGPGTRLTVL.

The chain employs TRBV19 and TRBJ1-1; D possibly corresponds to TRBD1 (5 bases). V dropped 4 bases and J dropped 1 base, with 10 bases sitting between them. Per the germline V gene, CDR1 is LNHDA and CDR2 is SQIVND (reference sequence). The CDR3 runs 14 residues. The CDR3: CASSRGTGNTEAFF. In DNA form, the CDR3 reads TGTGCCAGTAGTAGAGGGACGGGGAACACTGAAGCTTTCTTT.

This clone appeared a few times. J is TRBJ2-1 and V is TRBV9; D is perhaps TRBD2 (6 bases). The CDR3 contains 15 residues. The V and J ends lost 3 bases and 2 bases respectively, with 12 bases between them. Per germline, CDR1 SGDLS and CDR2 YYNGEE. The CDR3 nucleotides are TGTGCCAGCAGCGCGGGGGACGCCCCCTACAATGAGCAGTTCTTC. Translating gives CASSAGDAPYNEQFF.

The chain combines TRBV28 with TRBJ1-2; 10 bases are a match to TRBD1. The V segment lost 8 bases and the J segment 4 bases; nucleotides outside the gene matches: 13. CDR3 length: 16 residues. Germline V gene lookup returns CDR1 MDHEN and CDR2 SYDVKM. This CDR3 reads CASGGQGVPFGYGYTF. The DNA for the CDR3 is TGTGCCAGCGGCGGACAGGGGGTCCCTTTCGGCTATGGCTACACCTTC.

V gene TRBV11-1 combines with J gene TRBJ1-1; weak D call: TRBD1 (5 bases). CDR1 SGHAT and CDR2 FQDESV come from the germline V gene (reference sequence). The CDR3 consists of 15 residues. V lost 5 bases and J 3 bases, leaving 16 bases between the germline ends. For the CDR3, the DNA is TGTGCCAGCAGCACCGGGACCCTGGGATACACTGAAGCTTTCTTT. Its translation is CASSTGTLGYTEAFF.

The chain employs TRBV28 and TRBJ2-3; D is ambiguous. The V and J ends lost 7 bases and 6 bases respectively, with 8 bases between them. The CDR3 contains 11 residues. Germline-derived CDR1 and CDR2 are MDHEN and SYDVKM. The CDR3 coding sequence is TGTGCCAGCATGGGTTTCGATACGCAGTATTTT. Translation gives CASMGFDTQYF.

This chain joins TRBV4-2 and TRBJ1-1, with D perhaps TRBD1 (5 bases). Germline-derived CDR1 and CDR2 are LGHNA and YNFKEQ. The CDR3 length is 14 residues. V was pared by 0 bases and J by 7 bases, with 12 bases between. The CDR3 nucleotides are TGTGCCAGCAGCCAAGATTGGGGCACGAGTGAAGCTTTCTTT. Protein: CASSQDWGTSEAFF.

The rearrangement joins TRBV4-1 to TRBJ2-1; tentatively, D is TRBD1 (5 bases). The CDR3 totals 16 residues. V was trimmed by 0 bases and J by 7 bases, leaving 16 bases between them. Germline CDR1 MGHRA, CDR2 YSYEKL. The CDR3 coding sequence is TGCGCCAGCAGCCAAGAAGGGGATTCAGGGCTAAATGAGCAGTTCTTC. This translates into CASSQEGDSGLNEQFF.

The chain recombines TRBV5-6 with TRBJ2-2; D not resolved. The germline V gene has CDR1 SGHDT and CDR2 YYEEEE. V lost 9 bases and J 7 bases, leaving 19 bases between the germline ends. This CDR3 contains 14 residues. The CDR3 region has the DNA TGTGCCAAACCTACAAGCAGGTTATACGGGGAGCTGTTTTTT. Its protein product is CAKPTSRLYGELFF. The whole variable domain, filled in from reference TRBV5-6 and TRBJ2-2, reads DAGVTQSPTHLIKTRGQQVTLRCSPKSGHDTVSWYQQALGQGPQFIFQYYEEEERQRGNFPDRFSGHQFPNYSSELNVNALLLGDSALYLCAKPTSRLYGELFFGEGSRLTVL.

The rearrangement uses TRBV19 and TRBJ1-3; D gene ambiguous. Germline V lookup: CDR1 LNHDA, CDR2 SQIVND (reference sequence). This CDR3 has 14 amino acids. V was clipped by 5 bases and J by 1 base, with 9 bases between them. This chain's CDR3 is CASSLGVSGNTIYF. The DNA of the CDR3 is TGTGCCAGTAGTCTCGGCGTTTCTGGAAACACCATATATTTT.

The chain joins TRBV6-5 to TRBJ1-6; maybe TRBD1 (5 bases). Germline CDR1 and CDR2: MNHEY and SVGAGI. CDR3 length: 12 residues. The ends were cut back, 3 bases at V and 16 bases at J, with 13 bases in the middle. The CDR3 sequence: CASSYGGVSLHF. The CDR3, as DNA: TGTGCCAGCAGTTATGGAGGGGTCTCTCTCCACTTT.

This clone has just a few counts. The chain employs TRBV7-2 and TRBJ2-7, with TRBD2 matching 12 bases. The length of the CDR3 is 16 residues. In germline, CDR1 is SGHTA, CDR2 FQGNSA. V lost 5 bases and J lost 2; bases outside the gene matches: 7. The chain's CDR3 is CASSPDPSGRAYEQYF. The CDR3 DNA reads as TGTGCCAGCAGCCCGGATCCTAGCGGGAGGGCCTACGAGCAGTACTTC.

V usage is TRBV6-2 or TRBV6-3 and J usage is TRBJ1-2; no firm D call. CDR1 and CDR2 from the germline V gene are MNHEY and SVGEGT. The CDR3 consists of 13 residues. V was shortened by 5 bases and J by 7 bases, with 14 bases between the two germline ends. The CDR3 DNA is TGTGCCAGCAGTACGCCCCTTTTGGGTGGCTACACCTTC. Protein: CASSTPLLGGYTF.

CDR3 sequence reads: CASSQESLAVYNEQFF. CDR3 DNA: TGCGCCAGCAGCCAAGAGAGCCTAGCGGTCTACAATGAGCAGTTCTTC. The chain uses TRBV4-3 and TRBJ2-1, with TRBD2 matching over 7 bases. The CDR3 totals 16 residues. Germline assignment: CDR1 LGHNA and CDR2 YSLEER. V was pared by 0 bases and J by 3 bases, with 5 bases of the junction left unmatched.

DNA of the CDR3: TGTGCCAGCAGTTGGGACAGACCGAACACCGGGGAGCTGTTTTTT. Its translation is CASSWDRPNTGELFF. The chain combines TRBV2 with TRBJ2-2; TRBD1 matches 7 bases. J lost 0 bases, V lost 5 bases, and 3 bases had no gene match. CDR3 length: 15 amino acids. CDR1 SNHLY and CDR2 FYNNEI come from the germline V gene.

The chain couples TRBV6-1 to TRBJ2-5, with a possible D match to TRBD1 (6 bases). From germline, CDR1 is MNHNS and CDR2 SASEGT. This CDR3 spans 16 amino acids. The V gene lost 4 bases and the J gene lost 5 bases, with 20 bases spanning the gap. In nucleotides, the CDR3 is TGTGCCAGCAGTGGCACAGGGATGGGTAGCTGGGAGACCCAGTACTTC. It encodes CASSGTGMGSWETQYF.

Only a few counts were recorded for this clone. The chain employs TRBV11-2 and TRBJ2-2; 12 bases agree with TRBD2. CDR1 is SGHAT, CDR2 FQNNGV, per germline. CDR3 size: 18 residues. J lost 7 bases, V lost 1 base, and 10 bases had no gene match. The CDR3 DNA sequence: TGTGCCAGCAGCTTAGTGTGGCTAGCGGGAGGGGGAGTCGGGGAGCTGTTTTTT. Its translation: CASSLVWLAGGGVGELFF.

The chain uses TRBV7-8 and TRBJ2-2, with D perhaps given as TRBD1 or TRBD2 (5 bases each). CDR1 SGHVS and CDR2 FQNEAQ come from the germline V gene. There are 15 residues in the CDR3. With 4 bases removed from V and 11 bases from J, the gap between germline ends came to 20 bases. CDR3 bases: TGTGCCAGCAGCTCTAGGGACCGGGGAAATCCAGAGCTGTTTTTT. Translated, it gives CASSSRDRGNPELFF.

This sequence joins TRBV2 and TRBJ1-1, with D maybe TRBD1 (6 bases). This CDR3 comprises 12 residues. Germline loops: CDR1 SNHLY, CDR2 FYNNEI. V lost 6 bases and J lost 6, with 11 bases in between. DNA of the CDR3: TGTGCCAGCAGCACAGGGAGGGCTGAAGCTTTCTTT. This encodes CASSTGRAEAFF.